Listed below are T cell receptor beta chains from one sample, sequenced in a study of T cells after yellow fever vaccination. TCRdb re-derived calls from the 5' RACE reads in MiXCR, one entry per CDR3 protein. Of roughly 310,000 distinct CDR3 sequences in the sample, about 9.5% were seen once. This specimen consisted of PBMCs, obtained on the day of the first yellow fever vaccination. These receptors were taken from a man aged 18 to 29 who received the YFV17D yellow fever vaccine. CDR3s include the opening cysteine and the closing phenylalanine or tryptophan. Each record gives: D gene, clone size, V gene, J gene, CDR3 DNA, CDR3 protein. D genes are given only for firm matches. Only part of the rows carry a size: once, few, many, or a class if the clone is expanded.

>TRBD1|few|TRBV19|TRBJ1-5
TGTGCCAGTAGTACCGGACAGGCCCAGCCCCAGCATTTT
CASSTGQAQPQHF
>.|.|TRBV6-5|TRBJ2-7
TGTGCCAGCAGTTACTCGAGGGCAGCCGCGCAGTACTTC
CASSYSRAAAQYF
>.|few|TRBV5-6|TRBJ1-1
TGTGCCAGCAGCTTGCCCCTTCTGAACACTGAAGCTTTCTTT
CASSLPLLNTEAFF
>.|many|TRBV12-3/TRBV12-4|TRBJ2-1
TGTGCCAGCAGTTTGGGGGGCCTTGAGCAGTTCTTC
CASSLGGLEQFF
>TRBD2|few|TRBV11-2|TRBJ2-3
TGTGCCAGCAGCCAACTAGCGGGGAAGAAATCAGATACGCAGTATTTT
CASSQLAGKKSDTQYF
>.|.|TRBV6-1|TRBJ1-2
TGTGCCAGCAGCCTGTTCCTTGGGGACTATGGCTACACCTTC
CASSLFLGDYGYTF
>.|.|TRBV29-1|TRBJ1-2
TGCAGCGTTGCTGATAGACTTGATGGCTACACCTTC
CSVADRLDGYTF
>.|.|TRBV6-1|TRBJ2-5
TGTGCCAGCAGTGAGAGGAGCCGGGGAGAGACCCAGTACTTC
CASSERSRGETQYF
>.|.|TRBV5-1|TRBJ2-6
TGCGCCAGCAGTTTACAGGTTTCTGGGGCCAACGTCCTGACTTTC
CASSLQVSGANVLTF
>.|few|TRBV5-1|TRBJ1-1
TGCGCCAGCAGCAAGAAAGGGGTGGACACTGAAGCTTTCTTT
CASSKKGVDTEAFF
>.|many|TRBV7-8|TRBJ1-5
TGTGCCAGCAGCTTCAAAGACAGGCCCTTCGGCAATCAGCCCCAGCATTTT
CASSFKDRPFGNQPQHF
>.|few|TRBV7-8|TRBJ2-1
TGTGCCAGCAGCTTTATGGTCTACAATGAGCAGTTCTTC
CASSFMVYNEQFF
>.|many|TRBV7-2|TRBJ1-1
TGTGCCAGCAGCTTAGGGCAGTGGGGGACTGAAGCTTTCTTT
CASSLGQWGTEAFF
>.|many|TRBV6-2/TRBV6-3|TRBJ2-2
TGTGCCAGCAGTTACACGGGGTTCACCGGGGAGCTGTTTTTT
CASSYTGFTGELFF
>TRBD2|few|TRBV7-2|TRBJ2-1
TGTGCCAGCAGCCTAATGCGGGGGGATGCCAATGAGCAGTTCTTC
CASSLMRGDANEQFF
>.|.|TRBV2|TRBJ1-1
TGTGCCAGCACGAAAGGCGCGGGGACTGAAGCTTTCTTT
CASTKGAGTEAFF
>.|few|TRBV7-9|TRBJ1-2
TGTGCCAGCAGCACCGCTTCCGGAGTCCCCTATGGCTACACCTTC
CASSTASGVPYGYTF
>.|.|TRBV20-1|TRBJ1-5
TGCAGTGCTGCACGCTCAGGGAGTGCGAGCAATCAGCCCCAGCATTTT
CSAARSGSASNQPQHF
>.|.|TRBV7-7|TRBJ2-1
TGTGCTAGCAGCCAGGACACATACAATGAGCAGTTCTTC
CASSQDTYNEQFF